This passage covers 20 T cell receptor beta chains from one sample sequenced in a study of cytomegalovirus exposure and HLA in healthy donors. PCR used 60 Vbeta primers and 13 Jbeta primers. The table came from immunoSEQ multiplex PCR; TCRdb's copy has only in-frame clones and leaves some out. Of about 110,000 clones in the sample, around four fifths were seen once. Sequencing used PBMCs. The receptors stem from a man aged 25-40 years in good health and CMV-seropositive.

The chain links TRBV9 to TRBJ1-1, with D unclear. V lost 3 bases to trimming and J lost 5 bases, with 8 bases between them. The germline V gene has CDR1 SGDLS and CDR2 YYNGEE. This CDR3 region has 12 residues. CDR3 coding DNA: TGTGCCAGCAGCGGCATCGGGACTGAAGCTTTCTTT. Translating gives CASSGIGTEAFF.

This clone came up once. The chain links TRBV28 to TRBJ1-3; the D gene is possibly TRBD1 (6 bases). This CDR3 is 15 amino acids long. CDR1 MDHEN and CDR2 SYDVKM come from the germline V gene. The V end lost 1 base, the J end lost 4 bases, and 11 bases lay between the germline ends. CDR3 loop: CASSLSQGPGNTIYF. In nucleotides, the CDR3 is TGTGCCAGCAGTTTATCACAGGGTCCCGGAAACACCATATATTTT.

This clone occurred once. This chain links TRBV2 with TRBJ1-1; D is undetermined. The CDR3 totals 13 residues. Germline CDR1 SNHLY, CDR2 FYNNEI. Trimming cost V 4 bases and J 1 base, with 7 bases left between them. CDR3 coding DNA: TGTGCCAGCAGTGTGCTCAGGAACACTGAAGCTTTCTTT. It translates to CASSVLRNTEAFF.

The chain is built from TRBV11-2 and TRBJ2-1; no definite D call. Germline CDR1 SGHAT, CDR2 FQNNGV. The CDR3 is 14 amino acids. Between the trimmed V and J ends, which lost 1 base and 7 bases, there was a span of 11 bases. CDR3 region: CASSLGLLANEQFF. The CDR3 bases are TGTGCCAGCAGCTTAGGCCTCTTGGCTAATGAGCAGTTCTTC.

V usage is TRBV4-1 and J usage is TRBJ2-7; the match to TRBD2 covers 15 bases. This CDR3 is built from 16 residues. Germline V gives CDR1 MGHRA, CDR2 YSYEKL. The V gene end was trimmed by 4 bases and the J gene end by 5 bases; junction bases not matched to a gene: 6. Written as DNA, the CDR3 is TGCGCCAGCAGCCGCACCGGACTAGCGGGGGGGCACGAGCAGTACTTC. It translates to CASSRTGLAGGHEQYF.

The genes are TRBV2 and TRBJ1-6; the D is unclear. V lost 9 bases, J lost 9 bases, and 18 bases lay in between. The CDR3 consists of 14 residues. Per the germline V gene, CDR1 is SNHLY and CDR2 is FYNNEI. CDR3 nucleotides: TGTGCCAGGACCGAAGACGGCCGGGGTTCACCCCTCCACTTT. It translates to CARTEDGRGSPLHF.

The J gene is TRBJ2-7, the V gene TRBV29-1; no clear D gene. The CDR3 spans 11 residues. Germline V gives CDR1 SQVTM, CDR2 ANQGSEA. V lost 2 bases and J 7 bases, leaving 9 bases between the germline ends. The CDR3 DNA follows: TGCAGCGTTGAATGGCTCTGGGAGCAGTACTTC. Protein: CSVEWLWEQYF.

Details on this clone: A read error is likely, as this CDR3 ends without the conserved phenylalanine or tryptophan. J is TRBJ2-2 and V is TRBV5-1; 9 bases map to TRBD1. The germline gives CDR1 SGHRS, CDR2 YFSETQ. The CDR3 has 16 amino acids. After removal of 1 base from V and 3 bases from J, the junction contained 4 bases not matched to a gene. The CDR3: CASSLRDRAYTGELFL. CDR3 coding DNA: TGCGCCAGCAGCTTGAGGGACAGGGCCTACACCGGGGAGCTGTTTCTT.

This sequence joins TRBV12-5 and TRBJ1-3; D unresolved. Between the trimmed V and J ends, which lost 7 bases and 0 bases, there was a span of 19 bases. CDR1 is LGHNT and CDR2 is FRNRAP in the germline V gene. The CDR3 is 17 amino acids. CDR3 sequence reads: CASARKWAQSSGNTIYF. CDR3 nucleotides: TGTGCTAGTGCCCGGAAGTGGGCTCAGAGCTCTGGAAACACCATATATTTT.

This clone was detected a few times. The rearrangement links TRBV9 to TRBJ1-1; D remains ambiguous. Between the trimmed V and J ends, which lost 3 bases and 0 bases, there was a span of 6 bases. This CDR3 region has 13 residues. The germline V gene encodes CDR1 SGDLS and CDR2 YYNGEE. CDR3 sequence (DNA): TGTGCCAGCAGCGGAACAGTGAACACTGAAGCTTTCTTT. The encoded protein is CASSGTVNTEAFF. Variable domain in full (rest from reference TRBV9 and TRBJ1-1): DSGVTQTPKHLITATGQRVTLRCSPRSGDLSVYWYQQSLDQGLQFLIQYYNGEERAKGNILERFSAQQFPDLHSELNLSSLELGDSALYFCASSGTVNTEAFFGQGTRLTVV.

This chain joins TRBV4-1 and TRBJ2-7; 7 nucleotides match TRBD1. The CDR3 covers 16 residues. Germline CDR1 is MGHRA and CDR2 is YSYEKL. V was clipped by 0 bases and J by 3 bases; unmatched bases: 8. The CDR3 DNA follows: TGCGCCAGCAGCCAAGAAGGTTCGGGACAGCACTACGAGCAGTACTTC. Translated, it gives CASSQEGSGQHYEQYF.

V is TRBV19 and J is TRBJ2-7, with D possibly TRBD1 on 5 matching bases. The V end was cut by 6 bases, the J end by 0 bases, with 12 bases between. CDR1 and CDR2 from the germline V gene are LNHDA and SQIVND (reference sequence). The CDR3 extends over 14 amino acids. The chain's CDR3 is CASSVTESSYEQYF. CDR3 nucleotides: TGTGCCAGTAGCGTGACAGAGTCCTCCTACGAGCAGTACTTC.

The chain recombines TRBV10-3 with TRBJ2-1, with 10 bases aligning to TRBD2. The CDR3 is made up of 15 amino acids. Trimming cost V 10 bases and J 0 bases; bases outside gene matches: 6. Germline CDR1 reads ENHRY; CDR2 reads SYGVKD. CDR3 sequence (DNA): TGTGCCACCCTCCCTAGCGGGGGCTCCTACAATGAGCAGTTCTTC. Encoded protein: CATLPSGGSYNEQFF.

V is TRBV2 and J is TRBJ2-7, with TRBD2 matching 9 bases. This CDR3 contains 14 residues. In germline, CDR1 is SNHLY, CDR2 FYNNEI. V gave up 5 bases and J gave up 6 bases; unmatched junction bases: 8. CDR3 coding DNA: TGTGCCAGCAGTAAACGGACTAGCGACTCCGAGCAGTACTTC. Translated: CASSKRTSDSEQYF. Full variable domain (remainder filled in from reference TRBV2 and TRBJ2-7): EPEVTQTPSHQVTQMGQEVILRCVPISNHLYFYWYRQILGQKVEFLVSFYNNEISEKSEIFDDQFSVERPDGSNFTLKIRSTKLEDSAMYFCASSKRTSDSEQYFGPGTRLTVT.

The rearrangement links TRBV10-1 to TRBJ2-6, with D hard to call. Germline V gene sequence: CDR1 WNHNN, CDR2 SYGVQD (reference sequence). V lost 7 bases, J lost 4 bases, and 17 bases lay in between. There are 16 residues in the CDR3. The CDR3 protein is CASTQRCVWGANVLTF. The CDR3 region has the DNA TGCGCCAGCACCCAGAGGTGTGTGTGGGGGGCCAACGTCCTGACTTTC.

This clone was counted once. The chain recombines TRBV13 with TRBJ1-1; the D is unclear. CDR1 is PRHDT and CDR2 is FYEKMQ in the germline V gene (reference sequence). The CDR3 runs to 11 residues. V was clipped by 5 bases and J by 6 bases, with 7 bases between them. CDR3 DNA sequence: TGTGCCAGCAGCCTGAGTTCTGAAGCTTTCTTT. This encodes CASSLSSEAFF.

This clone came up many times. The chain combines TRBV10-3 with TRBJ1-1; D gene unclear. This CDR3 is built from 13 residues. The germline gives CDR1 ENHRY, CDR2 SYGVKD. V lost 8 bases and J 2 bases, leaving 12 bases between the germline ends. CDR3 protein: CAIVERANTEAFF. Written as DNA, the CDR3 is TGTGCCATCGTGGAGCGGGCAAACACTGAAGCTTTCTTT.

The chain links TRBV2 to TRBJ2-1, with TRBD2 as a possible D gene (5 bases). This CDR3 has 17 amino acids. V lost 0 bases to trimming and J lost 7 bases, with 19 bases between them. In germline, CDR1 is SNHLY, CDR2 FYNNEI. Here the CDR3 reads CASSEAERPTTSNEQFF. The CDR3 DNA sequence: TGTGCCAGCAGTGAAGCCGAGCGGCCTACTACTAGTAATGAGCAGTTCTTC.

V usage is TRBV12-5 and J usage is TRBJ2-1; a weak D match, TRBD2 (5 bases). The CDR3 totals 16 residues. CDR1 is LGHNT, CDR2 FRNRAP, per germline. Trimming pared 6 bases from V and 0 bases from J, leaving 15 bases between. CDR3 DNA sequence: TGTGCTAGTGGCCCAACAAGCGGTAGCTCCTACAATGAGCAGTTCTTC. Translated: CASGPTSGSSYNEQFF.

The chain links TRBV9 to TRBJ2-7; tentatively, D is TRBD2 (6 bases). This CDR3 is 14 amino acids long. V was pared by 0 bases and J by 2 bases, with 9 bases between. The germline CDR1 and CDR2 sequences are SGDLS and YYNGEE. The CDR3 sequence: CASSVGGVPYEQYF. DNA of the CDR3: TGTGCCAGCAGCGTAGGGGGGGTCCCCTACGAGCAGTACTTC.